The TCR beta chain described here comes from a study of STAT5B mutations in CD4+ large granular lymphocyte leukemia. Findings and limits, study-wide: 8/27 top patient clones versus 2/35 control clones were TRBV06-family. Patient CD4-sorted repertoires looked more clonal than healthy CD4+ repertoires, even without putative leukemic clones.

The assay was run at survey level. Assay: immunoSEQ multiplex PCR; the TCRdb copy retains only in-frame clones and omits some. The profile shows tens of thousands of clones, approximately 82% of them singletons. V lost 2 bases and J 4 bases, leaving 8 bases between the germline ends. This CDR3 is 13 amino acids long. Germline-derived CDR1 and CDR2 are KGHSH and LQKENI. A word on this clone: Its antigen is undetermined.

Healthy controls were blood donor buffy coats. This sequence originates from a human donor in good health. The material sequenced was CD4+ T cells from blood buffy coats. This chain joins TRBV18 and TRBJ1-2; no clear D gene. CDR3 sequence (DNA): TGTGCCAGCTCACCAGATGGGATCTATGGCTACACCTTC. It codes for CASSPDGIYGYTF.